The clone carrying this T cell receptor (beta chain) has just a few counts. The V gene's germline CDR1 is SGHDT and CDR2 YYEEEE. Germline trimming cut 4 bases from V and 0 bases from J; bases unmatched to any gene: 3. The CDR3 runs 14 residues. This specimen comes from a study of blood T cell repertoires in COVID-19. Here immunoSEQ multiplex PCR was the method, and the copy in TCRdb shows in-frame clones only, minus some. The data contain about 200,000 clones, around 84% of them seen just once; the ten biggest clones take up around 7.4%. The rearrangement joins TRBV5-6 to TRBJ1-1, with TRBD1 identical over 7 bases. Material: PBMCs or T cells enriched from blood (not recorded which). This receptor was taken from a woman aged 40 to 49 with acute COVID-19. This CDR3 is CASSDRVMNTEAFF. CDR3 sequence (DNA): TGTGCCAGCAGCGACAGGGTTATGAACACTGAAGCTTTCTTT.